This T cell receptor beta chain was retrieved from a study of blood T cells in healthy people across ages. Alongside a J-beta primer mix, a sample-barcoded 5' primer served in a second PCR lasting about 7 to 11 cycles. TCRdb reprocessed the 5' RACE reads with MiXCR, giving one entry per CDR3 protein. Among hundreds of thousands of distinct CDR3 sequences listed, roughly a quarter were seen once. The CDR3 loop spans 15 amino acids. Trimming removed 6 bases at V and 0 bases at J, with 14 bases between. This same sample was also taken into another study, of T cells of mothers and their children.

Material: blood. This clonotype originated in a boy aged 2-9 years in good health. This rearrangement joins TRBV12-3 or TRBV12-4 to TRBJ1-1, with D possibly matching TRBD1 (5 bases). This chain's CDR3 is CASSIWPTVNTEAFF. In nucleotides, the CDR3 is TGTGCCAGCAGCATATGGCCGACAGTGAACACTGAAGCTTTCTTT.